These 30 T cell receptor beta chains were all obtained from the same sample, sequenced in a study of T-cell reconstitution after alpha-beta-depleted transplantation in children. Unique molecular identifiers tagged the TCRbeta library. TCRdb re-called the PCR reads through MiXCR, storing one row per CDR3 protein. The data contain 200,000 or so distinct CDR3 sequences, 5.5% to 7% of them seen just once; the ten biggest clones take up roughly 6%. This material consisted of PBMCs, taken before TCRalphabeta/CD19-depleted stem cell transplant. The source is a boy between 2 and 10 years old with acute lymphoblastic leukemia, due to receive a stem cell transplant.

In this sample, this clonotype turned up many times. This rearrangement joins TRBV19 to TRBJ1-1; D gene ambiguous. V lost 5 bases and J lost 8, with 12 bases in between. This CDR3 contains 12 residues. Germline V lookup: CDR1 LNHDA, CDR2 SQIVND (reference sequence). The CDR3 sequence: CASSPSGIEAFF. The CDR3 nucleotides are TGTGCCAGTAGTCCATCCGGGATAGAAGCTTTCTTT.

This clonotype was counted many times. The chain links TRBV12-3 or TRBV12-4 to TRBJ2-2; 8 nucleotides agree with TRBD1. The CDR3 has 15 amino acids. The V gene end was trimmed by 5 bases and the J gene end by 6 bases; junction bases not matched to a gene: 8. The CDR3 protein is CASSPSQTGAGELFF. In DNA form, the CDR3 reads TGTGCCAGCAGTCCCAGCCAGACAGGGGCCGGGGAGCTGTTTTTT.

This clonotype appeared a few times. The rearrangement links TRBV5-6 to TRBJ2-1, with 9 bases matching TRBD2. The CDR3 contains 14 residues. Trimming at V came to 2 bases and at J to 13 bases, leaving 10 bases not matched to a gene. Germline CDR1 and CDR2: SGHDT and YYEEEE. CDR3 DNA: TGTGCCAGCAGCTTCGGAACTAGCGGGCCCATCCAGTTCTTC. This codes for CASSFGTSGPIQFF. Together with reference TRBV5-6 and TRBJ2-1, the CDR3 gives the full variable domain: DAGVTQSPTHLIKTRGQQVTLRCSPKSGHDTVSWYQQALGQGPQFIFQYYEEEERQRGNFPDRFSGHQFPNYSSELNVNALLLGDSALYLCASSFGTSGPIQFFGPGTRLTVL.

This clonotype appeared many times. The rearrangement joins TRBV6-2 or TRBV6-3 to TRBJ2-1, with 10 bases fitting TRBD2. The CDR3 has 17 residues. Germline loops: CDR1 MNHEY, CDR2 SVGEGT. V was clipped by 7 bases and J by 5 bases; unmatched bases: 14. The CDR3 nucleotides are TGTGCCAGCACCGACGGGGCAGCGGGGGGGCTTCACAATGAGCAGTTCTTC. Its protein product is CASTDGAAGGLHNEQFF.

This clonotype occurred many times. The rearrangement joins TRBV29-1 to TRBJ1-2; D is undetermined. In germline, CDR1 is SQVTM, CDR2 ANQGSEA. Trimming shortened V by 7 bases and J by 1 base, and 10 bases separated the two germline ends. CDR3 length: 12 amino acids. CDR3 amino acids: CSGGTFNYGYTF. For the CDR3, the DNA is TGCAGCGGGGGAACTTTTAACTATGGCTACACCTTC.

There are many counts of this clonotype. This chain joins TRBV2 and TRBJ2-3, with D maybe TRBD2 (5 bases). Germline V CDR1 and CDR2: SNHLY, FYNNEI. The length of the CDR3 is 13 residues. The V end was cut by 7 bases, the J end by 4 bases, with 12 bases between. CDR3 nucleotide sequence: TGTGCCAGCAACCTCGGGGATCCAGATACGCAGTATTTT. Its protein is CASNLGDPDTQYF. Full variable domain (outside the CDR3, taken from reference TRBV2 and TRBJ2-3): EPEVTQTPSHQVTQMGQEVILRCVPISNHLYFYWYRQILGQKVEFLVSFYNNEISEKSEIFDDQFSVERPDGSNFTLKIRSTKLEDSAMYFCASNLGDPDTQYFGPGTRLTVL.

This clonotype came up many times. CDR3 protein: CASSMRGLRQETQYF. The DNA of the CDR3 is TGCGCCAGCAGTATGCGGGGGCTTCGGCAAGAGACCCAGTACTTC. The chain recombines TRBV5-1 with TRBJ2-5; possibly TRBD2 for D (7 bases). The CDR3 covers 15 residues. The V and J ends lost 5 bases and 2 bases respectively, with 16 bases between them. In germline, CDR1 is SGHRS, CDR2 YFSETQ. Filled out from reference TRBV5-1 and TRBJ2-5, the complete variable domain reads KAGVTQTPRYLIKTRGQQVTLSCSPISGHRSVSWYQQTPGQGLQFLFEYFSETQRNKGNFPGRFSGRQFSNSRSEMNVSTLELGDSALYLCASSMRGLRQETQYFGPGTRLLVL.

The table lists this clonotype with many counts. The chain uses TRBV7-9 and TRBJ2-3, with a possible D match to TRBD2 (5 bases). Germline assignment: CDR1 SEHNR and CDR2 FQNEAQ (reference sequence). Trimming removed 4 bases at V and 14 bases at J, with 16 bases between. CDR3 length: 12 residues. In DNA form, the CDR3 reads TGTGCCAGCAGCTCGGACTCCTTCCCGCGGTATTTT. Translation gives CASSSDSFPRYF.

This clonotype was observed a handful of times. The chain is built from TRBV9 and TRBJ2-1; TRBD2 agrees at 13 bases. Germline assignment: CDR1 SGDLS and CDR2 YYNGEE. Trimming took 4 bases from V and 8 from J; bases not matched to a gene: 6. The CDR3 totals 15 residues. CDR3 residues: CASSTSGGALDEQFF. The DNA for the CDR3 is TGTGCCAGCAGCACTAGCGGGGGGGCTCTTGATGAGCAGTTCTTC.

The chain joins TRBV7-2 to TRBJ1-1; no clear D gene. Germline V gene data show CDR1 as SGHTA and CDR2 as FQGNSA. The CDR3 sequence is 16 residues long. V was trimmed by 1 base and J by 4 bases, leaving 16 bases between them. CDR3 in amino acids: CASSLVFRGVGTEAFF. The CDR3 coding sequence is TGTGCCAGCAGCTTAGTGTTCCGGGGAGTGGGCACTGAAGCTTTCTTT.

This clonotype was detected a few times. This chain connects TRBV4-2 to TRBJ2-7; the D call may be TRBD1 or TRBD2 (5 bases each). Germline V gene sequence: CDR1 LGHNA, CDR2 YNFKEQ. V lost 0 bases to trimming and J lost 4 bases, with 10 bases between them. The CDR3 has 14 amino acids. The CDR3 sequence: CASSQDGDGYEQYF. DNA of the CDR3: TGTGCCAGCAGCCAAGACGGGGACGGGTACGAGCAGTACTTC.

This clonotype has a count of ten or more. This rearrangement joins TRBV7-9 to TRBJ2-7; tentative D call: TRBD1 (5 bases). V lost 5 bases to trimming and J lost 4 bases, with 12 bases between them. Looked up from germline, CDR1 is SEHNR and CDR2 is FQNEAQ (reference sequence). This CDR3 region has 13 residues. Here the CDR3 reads CASSPNSGYEQYF. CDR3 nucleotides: TGTGCCAGCAGCCCGAATTCAGGGTACGAGCAGTACTTC.

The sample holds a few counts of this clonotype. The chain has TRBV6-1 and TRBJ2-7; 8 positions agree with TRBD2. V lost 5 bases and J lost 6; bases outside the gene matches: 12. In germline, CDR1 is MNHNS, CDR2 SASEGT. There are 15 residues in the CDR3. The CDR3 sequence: CASSPGTRSFREQYF. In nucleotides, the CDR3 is TGTGCCAGCAGTCCCGGGACTAGGTCTTTTCGCGAGCAGTACTTC.

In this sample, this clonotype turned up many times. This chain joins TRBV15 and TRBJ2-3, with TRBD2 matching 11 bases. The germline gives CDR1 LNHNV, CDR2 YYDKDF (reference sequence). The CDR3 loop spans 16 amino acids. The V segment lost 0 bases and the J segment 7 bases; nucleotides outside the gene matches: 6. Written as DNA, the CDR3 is TGTGCCACCAGCAGAGATCGACTAGCGGGACTGAATACGCAGTATTTT. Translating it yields CATSRDRLAGLNTQYF.

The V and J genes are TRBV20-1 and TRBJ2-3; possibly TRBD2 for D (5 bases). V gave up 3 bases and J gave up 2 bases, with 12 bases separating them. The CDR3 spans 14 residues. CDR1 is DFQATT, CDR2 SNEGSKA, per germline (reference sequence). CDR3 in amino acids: CSASPLAATDTQYF. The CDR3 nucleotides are TGCAGTGCTAGTCCCCTAGCCGCCACAGATACGCAGTATTTT.

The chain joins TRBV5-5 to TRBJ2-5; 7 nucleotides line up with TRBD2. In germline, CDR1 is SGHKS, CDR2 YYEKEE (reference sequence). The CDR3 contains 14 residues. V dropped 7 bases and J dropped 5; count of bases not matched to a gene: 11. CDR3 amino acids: CASSRTAGGETQYF. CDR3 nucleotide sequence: TGTGCCAGCTCACGCACGGCCGGGGGGGAGACCCAGTACTTC.

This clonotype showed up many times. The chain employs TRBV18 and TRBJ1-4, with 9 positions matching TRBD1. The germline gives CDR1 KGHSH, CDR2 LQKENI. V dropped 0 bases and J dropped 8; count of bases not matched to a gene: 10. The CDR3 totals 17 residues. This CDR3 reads CASSPPHGQGLAEKLFF. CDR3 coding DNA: TGTGCCAGCTCACCACCCCACGGACAGGGGCTGGCGGAAAAACTGTTTTTT.

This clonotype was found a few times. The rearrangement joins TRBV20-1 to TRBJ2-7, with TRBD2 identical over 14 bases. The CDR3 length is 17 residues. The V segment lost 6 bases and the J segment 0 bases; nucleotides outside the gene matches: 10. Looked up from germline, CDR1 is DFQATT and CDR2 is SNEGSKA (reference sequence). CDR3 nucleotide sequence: TGCAGTGCCGCGTCGGGACTAGCGGGGGAAAGCTCCTACGAGCAGTACTTC. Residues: CSAASGLAGESSYEQYF.

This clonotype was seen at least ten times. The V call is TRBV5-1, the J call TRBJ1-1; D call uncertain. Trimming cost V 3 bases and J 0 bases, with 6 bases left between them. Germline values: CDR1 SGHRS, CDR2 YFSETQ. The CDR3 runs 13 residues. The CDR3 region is CASSSTVNTEAFF. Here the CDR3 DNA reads TGCGCCAGCAGCTCTACAGTGAACACTGAAGCTTTCTTT.

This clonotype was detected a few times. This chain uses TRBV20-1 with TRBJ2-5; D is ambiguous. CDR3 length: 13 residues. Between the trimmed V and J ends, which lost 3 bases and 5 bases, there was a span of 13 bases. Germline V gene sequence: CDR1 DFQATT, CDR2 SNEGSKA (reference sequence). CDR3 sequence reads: CSARGSVGETQYF. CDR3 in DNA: TGCAGTGCTAGGGGGTCCGTAGGCGAGACCCAGTACTTC.

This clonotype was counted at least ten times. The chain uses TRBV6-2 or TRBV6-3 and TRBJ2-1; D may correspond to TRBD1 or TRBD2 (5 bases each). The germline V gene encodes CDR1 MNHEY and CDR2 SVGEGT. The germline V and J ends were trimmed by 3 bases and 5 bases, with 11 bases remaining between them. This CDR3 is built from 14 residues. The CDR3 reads CASSYSGTHNEQFF. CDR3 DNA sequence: TGTGCCAGCAGTTATTCCGGGACCCACAATGAGCAGTTCTTC.

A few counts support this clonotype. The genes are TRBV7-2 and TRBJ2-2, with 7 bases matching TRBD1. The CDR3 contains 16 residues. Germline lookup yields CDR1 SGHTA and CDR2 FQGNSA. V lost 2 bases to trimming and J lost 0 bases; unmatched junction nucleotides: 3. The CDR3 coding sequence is TGTGCCAGCAGCTTAACAACAGGGGCGAACACCGGGGAGCTGTTTTTT. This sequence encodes CASSLTTGANTGELFF.

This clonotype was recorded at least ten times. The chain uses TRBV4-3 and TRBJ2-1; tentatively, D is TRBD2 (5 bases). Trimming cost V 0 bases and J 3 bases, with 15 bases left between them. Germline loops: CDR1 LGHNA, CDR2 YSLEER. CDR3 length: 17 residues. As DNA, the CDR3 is TGCGCCAGCAGCCAAGAGAGAGCGGAGATGCACTACAATGAGCAGTTCTTC. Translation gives CASSQERAEMHYNEQFF.

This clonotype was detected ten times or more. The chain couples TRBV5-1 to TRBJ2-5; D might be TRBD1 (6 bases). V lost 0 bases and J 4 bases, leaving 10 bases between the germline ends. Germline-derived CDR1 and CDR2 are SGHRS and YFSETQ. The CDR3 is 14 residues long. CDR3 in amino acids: CASSLDRVVETQYF. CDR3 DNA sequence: TGCGCCAGCAGCTTGGACAGGGTGGTAGAGACCCAGTACTTC. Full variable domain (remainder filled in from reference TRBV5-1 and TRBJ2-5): KAGVTQTPRYLIKTRGQQVTLSCSPISGHRSVSWYQQTPGQGLQFLFEYFSETQRNKGNFPGRFSGRQFSNSRSEMNVSTLELGDSALYLCASSLDRVVETQYFGPGTRLLVL.

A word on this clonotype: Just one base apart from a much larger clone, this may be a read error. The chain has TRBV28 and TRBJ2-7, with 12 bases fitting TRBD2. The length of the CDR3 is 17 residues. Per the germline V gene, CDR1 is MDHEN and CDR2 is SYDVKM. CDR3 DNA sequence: TGTGCCAGCAGTTTAGGGTGGACTAGCGGGACTTCTTACGAGGAGTACTTC. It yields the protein CASSLGWTSGTSYEEYF.

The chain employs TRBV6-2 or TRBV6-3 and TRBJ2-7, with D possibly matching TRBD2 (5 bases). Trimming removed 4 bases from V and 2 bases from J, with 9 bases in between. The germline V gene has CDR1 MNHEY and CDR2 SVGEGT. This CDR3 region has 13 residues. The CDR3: CASSFPGTYEQYF. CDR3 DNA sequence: TGTGCCAGCAGTTTCCCCGGGACCTACGAGCAGTACTTC.

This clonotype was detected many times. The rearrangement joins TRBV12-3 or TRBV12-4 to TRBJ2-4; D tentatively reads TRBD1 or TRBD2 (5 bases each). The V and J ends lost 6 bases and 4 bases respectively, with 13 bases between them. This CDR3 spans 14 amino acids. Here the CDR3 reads CASSRTGRKNIQYF. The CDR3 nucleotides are TGTGCCAGCAGCCGCACGGGACGGAAAAACATTCAGTACTTC.

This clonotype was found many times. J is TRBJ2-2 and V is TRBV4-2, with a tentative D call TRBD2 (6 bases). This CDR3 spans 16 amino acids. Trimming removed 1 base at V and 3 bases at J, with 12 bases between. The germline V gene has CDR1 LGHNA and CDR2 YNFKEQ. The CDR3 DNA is TGTGCCAGCAGCCAAGCATCCGGGGGAGACACCGGGGAGCTGTTTTTT. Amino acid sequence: CASSQASGGDTGELFF.

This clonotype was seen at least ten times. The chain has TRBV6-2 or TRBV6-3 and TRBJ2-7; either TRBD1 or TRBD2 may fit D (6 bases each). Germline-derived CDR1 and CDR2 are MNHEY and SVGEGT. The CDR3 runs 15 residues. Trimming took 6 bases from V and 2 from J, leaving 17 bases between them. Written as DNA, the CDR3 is TGTGCCAGCAGCGGCGGGCGGGACAAAACCTACGAGCAGTACTTC. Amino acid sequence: CASSGGRDKTYEQYF.

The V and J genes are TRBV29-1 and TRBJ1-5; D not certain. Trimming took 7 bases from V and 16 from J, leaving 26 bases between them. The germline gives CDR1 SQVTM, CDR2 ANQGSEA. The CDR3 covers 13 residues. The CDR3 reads CSADPLQSRSGHF. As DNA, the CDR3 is TGCAGCGCTGATCCCCTCCAGTCCAGGTCGGGACATTTT.